These T cell receptor beta chains were read from a single sample in a study of control samples from healthy donors and cancer patients. The data were produced by immunoSEQ multiplex PCR, yet TCRdb's version contains in-frame clones alone and is incomplete. The data contain approximately 70,000 clones, roughly 89% of them singletons. Sequencing used PBMCs. These receptor sequences come from a man between 60 and 75 years old with lung cancer. CDR3s include the opening cysteine and the closing phenylalanine or tryptophan. D genes are given only for firm matches. A clone size is listed for some rows: how often the clone was seen (once, few, many), or a class if it is expanded.

d_gene,abundance,j_gene,v_gene,CDR3aa,CDR3nt
-,-,TRBJ2-7,TRBV30,CAWSVPAPWEQYF,TGTGCCTGGAGTGTACCGGCCCCCTGGGAGCAGTACTTC
TRBD1,-,TRBJ1-2,TRBV4-1,CASSRRQGAPNYGYTF,TGCGCCAGCAGCCGCAGACAGGGGGCTCCTAACTATGGCTACACCTTC
TRBD1,-,TRBJ1-1,TRBV18,CASSPLLQGATDAFF,TGTGCCAGCTCACCCCTTTTACAGGGGGCGACAGACGCTTTCTTT
-,-,TRBJ2-3,TRBV11-1,CASGRGPSTDTQYF,TGTGCCAGCGGCCGGGGGCCTAGCACAGATACGCAGTATTTT
TRBD2,-,TRBJ2-1,TRBV7-3,CASSSTTSGAFNEQFF,TGTGCCAGCAGCTCAACGACTAGCGGAGCATTTAATGAGCAGTTCTTC
-,few,TRBJ1-5,TRBV2,CASSVTGSPGVNQPQHF,TGTGCCAGCAGTGTAACAGGCTCTCCCGGGGTCAATCAGCCCCAGCATTTT
-,-,TRBJ1-1,TRBV29-1,CSVERGGGAGTEAFF,TGCAGCGTTGAAAGGGGTGGGGGCGCGGGCACTGAAGCTTTCTTT
-,-,TRBJ1-2,TRBV5-1,CASSLGQEGNYGYTF,TGCGCCAGCAGCTTGGGACAGGAGGGGAACTATGGCTACACCTTC
-,-,TRBJ1-3,TRBV5-4,CASSLSRGMSSGNTIYF,TGTGCCAGCAGCTTGTCTAGGGGGATGAGCTCTGGAAACACCATATATTTT
TRBD2,-,TRBJ2-3,TRBV7-3,CASSFLSGGAADTQYF,TGTGCCAGCAGCTTTCTTAGCGGGGGGGCAGCAGATACGCAGTATTTT
-,-,TRBJ2-3,TRBV30,CAWSVYGASTDTQYF,TGTGCCTGGAGTGTATACGGGGCCAGCACAGATACGCAGTATTTT
TRBD1,few,TRBJ2-2,TRBV3-1/TRBV3-2,CASSQRDRGTGELFF,TGTGCCAGCAGCCAACGGGACAGGGGAACCGGGGAGCTGTTTTTT
-,-,TRBJ1-4,TRBV30,CAWTRGRSNEKLFF,TGTGCCTGGACTAGGGGACGGAGTAATGAAAAACTGTTTTTT
-,-,TRBJ1-5,TRBV5-4,CASSYQGLQPQHF,TGTGCCAGCAGCTACCAAGGCTTACAGCCCCAGCATTTT
TRBD1,-,TRBJ1-5,TRBV10-3,CAISWTGNNQPQHF,TGTGCCATCAGCTGGACAGGGAACAATCAGCCCCAGCATTTT
TRBD1,-,TRBJ2-7,TRBV20-1,CSASRDREYEQYF,TGCAGTGCCAGTCGGGACAGAGAGTACGAGCAGTACTTC
-,once,TRBJ2-2,TRBV12-3/TRBV12-4,CASSYIGVELFF,TGTGCCAGCAGTTATATAGGGGTAGAGCTGTTTTTT
-,-,TRBJ1-5,TRBV6-5,CASSPQGYSNQPQHF,TGTGCCAGCAGTCCGCAGGGATATAGCAATCAGCCCCAGCATTTT
-,-,TRBJ2-3,TRBV5-1,CASRGGLRTDTQYF,TGCGCCAGCAGAGGCGGACTTCGCACAGATACGCAGTATTTT
-,-,TRBJ2-7,TRBV12-3/TRBV12-4,CASRGGGYEQYF,TGTGCCAGCAGGGGAGGGGGGTACGAGCAGTACTTC
-,-,TRBJ1-4,TRBV11-3,CASSSGRSEEKLFF,TGTGCCAGCAGCTCGGGGCGGTCGGAAGAAAAACTGTTTTTT
-,-,TRBJ1-1,TRBV5-1,CASSFLSTGNTEAFF,TGCGCCAGCAGCTTCTTAAGTACAGGGAACACTGAAGCTTTCTTT
-,-,TRBJ2-5,TRBV6-5,CASSWTAVETQYF,TGTGCCAGCAGCTGGACAGCGGTAGAGACCCAGTACTTC
-,once,TRBJ2-5,TRBV15,CATSIGVSETQYF,TGTGCCACCAGCATAGGAGTCTCAGAGACCCAGTACTTC
TRBD2,-,TRBJ2-1,TRBV14,CASSQIIASGVKFF,TGTGCCAGCAGCCAAATAATAGCTAGCGGGGTTAAGTTCTTC
-,-,TRBJ1-2,TRBV7-9,CASSLEVAVYGYTF,TGTGCCAGCAGCTTAGAGGTGGCAGTCTATGGCTACACCTTC
-,-,TRBJ2-5,TRBV14,CASSPLYQETQYF,TGTGCCAGCAGCCCCCTATACCAAGAGACCCAGTACTTC
TRBD1,-,TRBJ2-1,TRBV3-1/TRBV3-2,CASSQKQGADNEQFF,TGTGCCAGCAGCCAAAAGCAGGGGGCGGACAATGAGCAGTTCTTC
TRBD2,-,TRBJ2-1,TRBV5-1,CASSLPRLAGAGNEQFF,TGCGCCAGCAGCTTGCCTCGACTAGCGGGGGCAGGCAATGAGCAGTTCTTC
TRBD1,-,TRBJ1-4,TRBV30,CAWSVHRGINEKLFF,TGTGCCTGGAGTGTACACAGGGGCATTAATGAAAAACTGTTTTTT
-,-,TRBJ1-2,TRBV7-8,CASSATGGLRYTF,TGTGCCAGCAGCGCTACCGGGGGCCTCAGGTACACCTTC
-,-,TRBJ1-4,TRBV3-1/TRBV3-2,CASSRRDAREKLFF,TGTGCCAGCAGCCGCCGGGACGCCCGAGAAAAACTGTTTTTT
TRBD1,-,TRBJ2-3,TRBV9,CASGPGDRVADTQYF,TGTGCCAGCGGCCCAGGGGACAGGGTTGCAGATACGCAGTATTTT
-,-,TRBJ2-1,TRBV9,CASSTSGGYNEQFF,TGTGCCAGCAGCACATCCGGGGGCTACAATGAGCAGTTCTTC
-,-,TRBJ2-4,TRBV4-1,CASSQETGGRLVDRKNIQYF,TGCGCCAGCAGCCAAGAAACCGGAGGGAGACTTGTAGACAGGAAAAACATTCAGTACTTC
TRBD1,-,TRBJ1-5,TRBV6-4,CASSYGTGDQPQHF,TGTGCCAGCAGCTACGGGACAGGGGATCAGCCCCAGCATTTT
-,-,TRBJ1-5,TRBV30,CAWAGTNNQPQHF,TGTGCCTGGGCCGGGACAAACAATCAGCCCCAGCATTTT
-,-,TRBJ2-7,TRBV12-3/TRBV12-4,CASSRSGSYEQYF,TGTGCCAGCAGCCGCTCAGGGTCCTACGAGCAGTACTTC
-,-,TRBJ1-2,TRBV20-1,CSASGDRDIYGYTF,TGCAGTGCTAGTGGGGACCGGGACATATACGGCTACACCTTC
TRBD1,once,TRBJ1-2,TRBV6-6,CASSSGQGYGYTF,TGTGCCAGCAGCTCAGGACAGGGCTATGGCTACACCTTC
-,-,TRBJ1-2,TRBV24-1,CATSDPGPSYGYTF,TGTGCCACCTCGGACCCCGGGCCTTCCTATGGCTACACCTTC
TRBD1,-,TRBJ2-5,TRBV6-5,CASRRTGGWETQYF,TGTGCCAGCAGGCGGACAGGGGGCTGGGAGACCCAGTACTTC
-,-,TRBJ2-5,TRBV7-2,CASSLSGTRGMETQYF,TGTGCCAGCAGCTTGTCCGGGACACGGGGGATGGAGACCCAGTACTTC
-,-,TRBJ2-7,TRBV5-1,CASSHRQSHEQYF,TGCGCCAGCAGCCATAGACAGTCCCACGAGCAGTACTTC
TRBD2,-,TRBJ2-1,TRBV10-1,CASSDSTGGGAGEQFF,TGCGCCAGCAGTGACTCCACTGGCGGGGGGGCCGGTGAGCAGTTCTTC
TRBD2,-,TRBJ2-1,TRBV3-1/TRBV3-2,CASRTSGGDNEQFF,TGTGCCAGCCGGACTAGCGGGGGTGACAATGAGCAGTTCTTC
-,once,TRBJ1-3,TRBV11-3,CASSLDRSGNTIYF,TGTGCCAGCAGCTTAGACAGATCTGGAAACACCATATATTTT
-,-,TRBJ1-5,TRBV6-4,CASSVSLKSPQHF,TGTGCCAGCAGTGTCTCCCTAAAAAGCCCCCAGCATTTT
-,-,TRBJ2-6,TRBV18,CASSPDSGANVLTF,TGTGCCAGCTCACCAGATTCTGGGGCCAACGTCCTGACTTTC
-,-,TRBJ2-1,TRBV6-2/TRBV6-3,CASSYHLEGRDHEQFF,TGTGCCAGCAGTTACCATTTGGAGGGGAGAGACCATGAGCAGTTCTTC
TRBD1,-,TRBJ1-1,TRBV2,CASTGQENMNTEAFF,TGTGCCAGCACAGGACAGGAGAATATGAACACTGAAGCTTTCTTT
TRBD2,-,TRBJ2-2,TRBV7-3,CASKTSGGTGELFF,TGTGCCAGCAAGACTAGCGGGGGTACCGGGGAGCTGTTTTTT
-,-,TRBJ1-1,TRBV6-6,CASSYKPGVRNTEAFF,TGTGCCAGCAGTTACAAGCCAGGGGTTAGGAACACTGAAGCTTTCTTT
TRBD1,once,TRBJ2-3,TRBV5-6,CASSSRTGHITQYF,TGTGCCAGCAGCTCCCGGACAGGTCACATAACGCAGTATTTT
TRBD1,-,TRBJ1-4,TRBV5-1,CASSLGDREDEKLFF,TGCGCCAGCAGCTTGGGGGACAGGGAAGACGAAAAACTGTTTTTT
TRBD1,-,TRBJ1-4,TRBV5-1,CASSVGDRDREKLFF,TGCGCCAGCAGCGTGGGTGACAGGGATAGAGAAAAACTGTTTTTT
-,-,TRBJ2-7,TRBV21-1,CASSTTSRDRAYEQYF,TGTGCCAGCAGCACTACTTCCCGGGACAGGGCCTACGAGCAGTACTTC
-,-,TRBJ2-5,TRBV7-3,CASSSSGTETQYF,TGTGCCAGCAGCTCTTCAGGAACAGAGACCCAGTACTTC
-,-,TRBJ1-2,TRBV24-1,CATSEWAGSGYGYTF,TGTGCCACCAGTGAGTGGGCAGGGTCTGGCTATGGCTACACCTTC
-,-,TRBJ2-6,TRBV30,CAWSIAGANVLTF,TGTGCCTGGAGTATAGCCGGGGCCAACGTCCTGACTTTC